The sequence of this TCR beta chain was determined in a study of T-cell memory formation after mild COVID-19. From the 5' RACE reads, TCRdb called clonotypes with MiXCR, one entry per CDR3 protein. The sample yields about 140,000 distinct CDR3 sequences, about 14% seen once. V lost 3 bases and J lost 7, with 12 bases in between. The CDR3 length is 14 residues. The sample taken for sequencing was PBMCs or a T cell subset sorted from them (not recorded which). The chain carries TRBV12-3 or TRBV12-4 and TRBJ1-4, with D possibly being TRBD1 (6 bases). This TCR was sampled from an adult woman who had mild COVID-19 (a few samples of this study predate the infection). Cell type and time point are not known. As DNA, the CDR3 is TGTGCCAGCAGTTTGGCCGAGGGGGGTGAAAAACTGTTTTTT. It is translated as CASSLAEGGEKLFF.